This T cell receptor beta chain was captured in a study of shared clonotypes between healthy human individuals. CD8 cells classed as naive were CD45RO-negative and positively selected for CCR7, excluding terminally differentiated effector memory CD45RA+ cells. Per sorted-subset replicate PCR, input was approximately 0.2 ug DNA, representing about 29,000 T cell genomes. In the original analysis: ImmunoSEQ output lacked quality scores and full-length reads, limiting matched filtering. Method: immunoSEQ multiplex PCR; TCRdb's copy keeps in-frame clones and lacks some. Clone size and the V and J calls come from that table; the DNA yielded D and trimming. Counted here are about 680,000 clones, 92% occurring once; the ten biggest clones make up roughly 22%. Comments on this clone: Its matching antigen is unknown.

V was shortened by 9 bases and J by 7 bases, with 19 bases between the two germline ends. Germline CDR1 is SNHLY and CDR2 is FYNNEI. The CDR3 loop spans 14 amino acids. Study-wide findings and caveats: In general, naive subsets displayed greater estimated richness than memory subsets did.

Input material: naive CD8+ T cells sorted from blood. The TCR comes from a man under 40 in good health. This chain connects TRBV2 to TRBJ2-1; D perhaps matches TRBD1 (6 bases). DNA of the CDR3: TGTGCCAGTAAAAATACAGGGATTGGTAATGAGCAGTTCTTC. It specifies CASKNTGIGNEQFF.